The TCR beta chain described here comes from a study of T cell repertoires in cytomegalovirus infection. In the study overall: In public TCR beta signatures, there were indications of both CMV infection and matching HLA type. Study-wide results and caveats: CMV carriers having the relevant HLA were flagged by cumulative public TCR beta family frequency. Predominance within the ex vivo response was attributable to HLA-C-restricted CMV-specific TCR beta clonotypes.

Germline V gene lookup returns CDR1 SGHVS and CDR2 FQNEAQ. The ends were cut back, 1 base at V and 4 bases at J, with 13 bases in the middle. The CDR3 runs to 15 residues. At least ten counts were recorded for this clonotype. The target antigen is unknown. TCRdb re-derived calls from the reads in MiXCR, one entry per CDR3 protein. Among some 680,000 distinct CDR3 sequences, roughly 35% were seen once, and the ten largest hold 2.5% to 3%. Source material: PBMCs. The TCR was taken from a human donor in good health (CMV status not recorded). Some clones in this sample may be carry-over from other donors' samples. The chain links TRBV7-8 to TRBJ2-5; D may be TRBD2 (6 bases). CDR3 DNA sequence: TGTGCCAGCAGCTTAGGAGTAGTGGGGGGAGAGACCCAGTACTTC. Translating it yields CASSLGVVGGETQYF. The whole variable domain, remainder taken from reference TRBV7-8 and TRBJ2-5, is GAGVSQSPRYKVAKRGQDVALRCDPISGHVSLFWYQQALGQGPEFLTYFQNEAQLDKSGLPSDRFFAERPEGSVSTLKIQRTQQEDSAVYLCASSLGVVGGETQYFGPGTRLLVL.